Below, 24 T cell receptor beta chains from the same sample are listed, as sequenced in a study of somatic mutations in cytotoxic T cells in rheumatoid arthritis. The method was immunoSEQ multiplex PCR; TCRdb's version includes in-frame clones alone and lacks a portion of them. The sample holds approximately 11,000 clones, roughly 85% seen once. The sequencing input was CD8+ T cells sorted from blood. These receptors were obtained from an adult with rheumatoid arthritis.

The J gene is TRBJ1-4, the V gene TRBV9; 7 nucleotides align to TRBD1. V shed 4 bases, J shed 2 bases, and the junction held 11 bases outside the gene matches. Germline CDR1 and CDR2: SGDLS and YYNGEE. The CDR3 contains 17 residues. Here the CDR3 reads CASSTQTGLGTNEKLFF. As DNA, the CDR3 is TGTGCCAGCAGCACCCAGACAGGGTTGGGCACTAATGAAAAACTGTTTTTT.

V and J are TRBV5-1 and TRBJ2-1; D may correspond to TRBD1 or TRBD2 (5 bases each). The CDR3 length is 14 residues. V lost 1 base, J lost 10 bases, and 15 bases lay in between. Germline assignment: CDR1 SGHRS and CDR2 YFSETQ. The DNA for the CDR3 is TGCGCCAGCAGCTTGTCCAGGGAGCAATTGGAGCAGTTCTTC. Protein: CASSLSREQLEQFF.

This clone was observed a single time. The chain carries TRBV7-2 and TRBJ2-1, with 10 bases aligning to TRBD2. Germline CDR1 is SGHTA and CDR2 is FQGNSA. V lost 5 bases, J lost 8 bases, and 21 bases stayed unmatched. There are 19 residues in the CDR3. In DNA, the CDR3 is TGTGCCAGCAGCCCTAGCTCCCATCCCTTTAGCGGGGGGTTGGATGAGCAGTTCTTC. Encoded protein: CASSPSSHPFSGGLDEQFF.

This clone has just one count. V usage is TRBV9 and J usage is TRBJ1-1; no definite D call. V was clipped by 0 bases and J by 0 bases, with 6 bases between them. The CDR3 is made up of 14 amino acids. From germline, CDR1 is SGDLS and CDR2 YYNGEE. The CDR3 spells CASSVGMMNTEAFF. In DNA, the CDR3 is TGTGCCAGCAGCGTAGGTATGATGAACACTGAAGCTTTCTTT.

The CDR3 sequence: CASSETGSGNTIYF. The DNA of the CDR3 is TGTGCCAGCAGCGAGACAGGGTCTGGAAACACCATATATTTT. The chain joins TRBV9 to TRBJ1-3; 7 bases match TRBD1. J was trimmed by 1 base and V by 3 bases; bases with no gene match: 1. Germline values: CDR1 SGDLS, CDR2 YYNGEE. The CDR3 is 14 residues long.

The count of this clone is one. At one of its ends the junction is not consistent with the germline gene, which may arise from a read error. V usage is TRBV30 and J usage is TRBJ2-2; 9 bases map to TRBD2. The germline V gene encodes CDR1 GTSNPN and CDR2 SVGIG (reference sequence). There are 13 residues in the CDR3. CDR3 bases: TGTGCCGGGAGCGGGAGGAGCATCGGGGAGCTGTTTTTT. The encoded protein is CAGSGRSIGELFF. Filled out from reference TRBV30 and TRBJ2-2, the complete variable domain reads SQTIHQWPATLVQPVGSPLSLECTVEGTSNPNLYWYRQAAGRGLQLLFYSVGIGQISSEVPQNLSASRPQDRQFILSSKKLLLSDSGFYLCAGSGRSIGELFFGEGSRLTVL.

The chain combines TRBV4-3 with TRBJ2-1, with D perhaps TRBD2 (6 bases). CDR1 and CDR2 (germline): LGHNA, YSLEER. The CDR3 totals 15 residues. V was pared by 3 bases and J by 12 bases, with 21 bases between. CDR3 nucleotide sequence: TGCGCCAGCAGCCAGACGGACGGAGGGAGCCGACTGCAGTTCTTC. Translating gives CASSQTDGGSRLQFF.

V is TRBV28 and J is TRBJ1-3; D remains unclear. This CDR3 contains 14 residues. Trimming took off 2 bases at V and 5 bases at J, with 10 bases between the two ends. The V gene's germline CDR1 is MDHEN and CDR2 SYDVKM. The CDR3, as DNA: TGTGCCAGCAGTTTAAGGGCAGCTCGAAACACCATATATTTT. The encoded protein is CASSLRAARNTIYF.

This chain uses TRBV14 with TRBJ2-1, with D tentatively TRBD2 (6 bases). Trimming took 0 bases from V and 3 from J, leaving 24 bases between them. From germline, CDR1 is SGHDN and CDR2 FVKESK. This CDR3 is built from 20 residues. CDR3: CASSQDWRDPLNTLYNEQFF. CDR3 in DNA: TGTGCCAGCAGCCAAGATTGGCGGGACCCTCTCAATACGCTCTACAATGAGCAGTTCTTC.

The count of this clone is one. This chain uses TRBV4-3 with TRBJ1-5; TRBD1 might be the D (5 bases). Germline CDR1 reads LGHNA; CDR2 reads YSLEER. The CDR3 is made up of 14 amino acids. Between the trimmed V and J ends, which lost 1 base and 4 bases, there was a span of 8 bases. The CDR3 here is CASSQGQFNQPQHF. The CDR3 nucleotides read TGCGCCAGCAGCCAAGGACAGTTTAATCAGCCCCAGCATTTT.

The chain links TRBV7-9 to TRBJ1-1, with 8 bases fitting TRBD1. The CDR3 loop spans 15 amino acids. V was pared by 4 bases and J by 0 bases, with 4 bases of the junction left unmatched. The germline V gene encodes CDR1 SEHNR and CDR2 FQNEAQ (reference sequence). In DNA form, the CDR3 reads TGTGCCAGCAGCTCAGGACAGGGATTGAACACTGAAGCTTTCTTT. Protein sequence: CASSSGQGLNTEAFF.

DNA for the CDR3: TGTGCCAGCAAGGGGCTTGCCTATTTCAATGAAAAACTGTTTTTT. Translation: CASKGLAYFNEKLFF. The genes are TRBV6-5 and TRBJ1-4; D might be TRBD1 (5 bases). CDR3 length: 15 amino acids. Per the germline V gene, CDR1 is MNHEY and CDR2 is SVGAGI. V was shortened by 7 bases and J by 5 bases, with 17 bases between the two germline ends.

This clone was counted once. The CDR3 nucleotides are TGTGCCAGCAGTTTCTTAGTGGATTACAATGAGCAGTTCTTC. Its protein is CASSFLVDYNEQFF. The chain combines TRBV27 with TRBJ2-1; no definite D call. Germline-derived CDR1 and CDR2 are MNHEY and SMNVEV (reference sequence). The CDR3 has 14 amino acids. The ends were cut back, 3 bases at V and 4 bases at J, with 10 bases in the middle.

The chain links TRBV2 to TRBJ2-1; D gene ambiguous. The CDR3 loop spans 15 amino acids. Germline assignment: CDR1 SNHLY and CDR2 FYNNEI. The V and J ends lost 6 bases and 0 bases respectively, with 12 bases between them. DNA of the CDR3: TGTGCCAGCAGGGACGCAAGTAGCTCCTACAATGAGCAGTTCTTC. This translates into CASRDASSSYNEQFF.

The CDR3 sequence: CASVGSSYNEQFF. CDR3 bases: TGTGCCAGCGTCGGGAGCTCCTACAATGAGCAGTTCTTC. The chain is built from TRBV7-9 and TRBJ2-1, with D perhaps matching TRBD2 (6 bases). Trimming pared 8 bases from V and 0 bases from J, leaving 8 bases between. The CDR3 loop spans 13 amino acids. The germline CDR1 and CDR2 sequences are SEHNR and FQNEAQ (reference sequence).

This clone was counted only a few times. V is TRBV28 and J is TRBJ1-3; D gene uncertain. CDR3 length: 16 amino acids. CDR1 is MDHEN and CDR2 is SYDVKM in the germline V gene. V was clipped by 6 bases and J by 0 bases, with 15 bases between them. The CDR3 DNA reads TGTGCCAGCAGCTTGGCCGGACGGTACTCTGGAAACACCATATATTTT. This gives the protein CASSLAGRYSGNTIYF.

This clone was detected only a few times. This chain joins TRBV6-1 and TRBJ1-1; 7 bases map to TRBD1. Germline CDR1 and CDR2: MNHNS and SASEGT. The V and J ends lost 3 bases and 11 bases, in that order; junction bases with no gene match: 12. This CDR3 has 14 residues. CDR3 DNA: TGTGCCAGCAGTGAGGGTGAGGGGGCCTCTGGGGCTTTCTTT. This codes for CASSEGEGASGAFF.

The chain is built from TRBV9 and TRBJ2-1, with TRBD2 identical over 8 bases. This CDR3 is 15 amino acids long. After removal of 2 bases from V and 6 bases from J, the junction contained 7 bases not matched to a gene. The germline V gene has CDR1 SGDLS and CDR2 YYNGEE. The CDR3 reads CASSVSLAGVNEQFF. The DNA of the CDR3 is TGTGCCAGCAGCGTCAGCCTAGCGGGCGTCAATGAGCAGTTCTTC.

V is TRBV7-6 and J is TRBJ2-2; 8 bases line up with TRBD2. There are 17 residues in the CDR3. The germline V gene has CDR1 SGHVS and CDR2 FNYEAQ. Trimming cost V 0 bases and J 1 base; bases outside gene matches: 4. In nucleotides, the CDR3 is TGTGCCAGCAGCTTAGCGCGCCTAGCGGGGAACACCGGGGAGCTGTTTTTT. It codes for CASSLARLAGNTGELFF.

This rearrangement joins TRBV9 to TRBJ1-4; 7 nucleotides align to TRBD1. CDR3 length equals 13 residues. Unmatched junction bases numbered 3, after V lost 6 bases and J lost 4 bases. Germline V gene data show CDR1 as SGDLS and CDR2 as YYNGEE. The CDR3 sequence: CASKGQYNEKLFF. In DNA form, the CDR3 reads TGTGCCAGCAAGGGACAGTATAATGAAAAACTGTTTTTT.

The chain recombines TRBV5-5 with TRBJ1-2; D unresolved. The ends were cut back, 1 base at V and 6 bases at J, with 16 bases in the middle. This CDR3 is built from 15 residues. CDR1 is SGHKS, CDR2 YYEKEE, per germline (reference sequence). CDR3 protein: CASSLWPVEGDGYTF. The CDR3 DNA sequence: TGTGCCAGCAGCTTGTGGCCAGTGGAAGGTGATGGCTACACCTTC.

This chain uses TRBV7-6 with TRBJ2-1, with 7 bases that match TRBD1. CDR1 SGHVS and CDR2 FNYEAQ come from the germline V gene. The V gene end was trimmed by 5 bases and the J gene end by 9 bases; junction bases not matched to a gene: 7. This CDR3 spans 13 amino acids. The CDR3 coding sequence is TGTGCCAGCAGCGGGACAGAAAGTCCTGAGCAGTTCTTC. This sequence encodes CASSGTESPEQFF.

The chain uses TRBV13 and TRBJ2-1; the D gene is possibly TRBD1 (7 bases). In germline, CDR1 is PRHDT, CDR2 FYEKMQ (reference sequence). There are 13 residues in the CDR3. V lost 1 base and J 9 bases, leaving 10 bases between the germline ends. The chain's CDR3 is CASSLDQGGEQFF. As DNA, the CDR3 is TGTGCCAGCAGCTTAGACCAGGGGGGTGAGCAGTTCTTC. Combining the CDR3 with reference TRBV13 and TRBJ2-1 gives the whole variable domain AAGVIQSPRHLIKEKRETATLKCYPIPRHDTVYWYQQGPGQDPQFLISFYEKMQSDKGSIPDRFSAQQFSDYHSELNMSSLELGDSALYFCASSLDQGGEQFFGPGTRLTVL.

V is TRBV28 and J is TRBJ2-1, with 8 bases matching TRBD1. Germline V gene data show CDR1 as MDHEN and CDR2 as SYDVKM. The V and J ends lost 5 bases and 2 bases, in that order; junction bases with no gene match: 2. The CDR3 covers 14 residues. The CDR3 coding sequence is TGTGCCAGCAGTAACAGGGGGACCTACAATGAGCAGTTCTTC. This encodes CASSNRGTYNEQFF.